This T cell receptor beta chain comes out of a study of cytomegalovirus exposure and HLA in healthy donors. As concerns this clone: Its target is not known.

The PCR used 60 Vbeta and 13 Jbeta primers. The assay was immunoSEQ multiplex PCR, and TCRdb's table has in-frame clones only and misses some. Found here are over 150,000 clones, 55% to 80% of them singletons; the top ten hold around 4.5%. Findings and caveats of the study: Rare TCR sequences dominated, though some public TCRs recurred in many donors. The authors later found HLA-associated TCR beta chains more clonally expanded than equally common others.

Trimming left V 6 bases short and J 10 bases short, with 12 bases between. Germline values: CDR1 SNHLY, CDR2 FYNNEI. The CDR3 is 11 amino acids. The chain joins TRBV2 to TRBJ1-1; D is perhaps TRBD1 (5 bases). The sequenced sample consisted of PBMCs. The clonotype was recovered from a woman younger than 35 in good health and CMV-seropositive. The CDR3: CASRDQRGAFF. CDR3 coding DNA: TGTGCCAGCAGGGACCAAAGGGGAGCTTTCTTT.